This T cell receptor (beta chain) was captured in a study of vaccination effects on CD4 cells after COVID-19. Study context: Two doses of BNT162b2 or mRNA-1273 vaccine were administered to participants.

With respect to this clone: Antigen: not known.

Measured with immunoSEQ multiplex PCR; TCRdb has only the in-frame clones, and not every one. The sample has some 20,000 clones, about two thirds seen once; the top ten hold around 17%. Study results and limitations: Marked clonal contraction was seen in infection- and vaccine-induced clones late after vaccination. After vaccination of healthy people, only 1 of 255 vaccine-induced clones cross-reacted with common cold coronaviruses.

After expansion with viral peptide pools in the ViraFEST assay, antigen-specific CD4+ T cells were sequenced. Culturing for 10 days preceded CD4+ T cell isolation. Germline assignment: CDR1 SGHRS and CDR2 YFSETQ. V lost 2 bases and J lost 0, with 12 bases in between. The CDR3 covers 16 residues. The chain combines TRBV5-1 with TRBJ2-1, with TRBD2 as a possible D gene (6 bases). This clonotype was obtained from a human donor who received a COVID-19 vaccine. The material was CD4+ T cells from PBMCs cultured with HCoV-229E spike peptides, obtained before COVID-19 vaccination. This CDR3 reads CASSLPSGRSYNEQFF. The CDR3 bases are TGCGCCAGCAGCTTACCCAGCGGGCGCTCCTACAATGAGCAGTTCTTC.